This TCR beta chain was obtained from a study of T cell responses to AZD1222 COVID-19 vaccine. The CDR3 runs 16 residues. With V trimmed by 5 bases and J by 2 bases, 11 bases remained unmatched. Looked up from germline, CDR1 is ENHRY and CDR2 is SYGVKD. Method: immunoSEQ multiplex PCR; TCRdb's copy keeps in-frame clones and lacks some. Of roughly 180,000 clones detected, about 90% appear once; the ten largest clones hold approximately 2%. The chain couples TRBV10-3 to TRBJ1-1; 7 bases match TRBD1. The sample consisted of peripheral blood, taken on day 0 of AZD1222 vaccination. This TCR derives from an adult in good health. The CDR3 DNA reads as TGTGCCATCAGTTCCAGGGGGGGACAGTTAAACACTGAAGCTTTCTTT. This codes for CAISSRGGQLNTEAFF.